A single sample is the source of the 22 T cell receptor beta chains below, sequenced in a study of vaccination effects on CD4 cells after COVID-19. With the ViraFEST assay, the study expanded antigen-specific CD4+ T cells using viral peptide pools, then sequenced them. Cells that had been cultured for roughly eleven days were the source of isolated CD4+ T cells. Negative nucleocapsid antibody tests before and after vaccination confirmed no previous SARS-CoV-2 infection. Their specific antigens are unknown. Generated by immunoSEQ multiplex PCR, the TCRdb table keeps only in-frame clones and is missing some. The data show tens of thousands of clones, about four fifths seen once. Sample: CD4+ T cells from PBMCs cultured with HCoV-OC43 spike peptides, taken before COVID-19 vaccination. Subset: HCoV-OC43 spike overlapping peptide pool stimulation. All receptors derive from a human donor who received a COVID-19 vaccine.

The J gene is TRBJ2-1, the V gene TRBV19; 11 bases fit TRBD1. Germline CDR1 is LNHDA and CDR2 is SQIVND (reference sequence). J was trimmed by 6 bases and V by 9 bases; bases with no gene match: 4. This CDR3 contains 13 residues. CDR3 bases: TGTGCCAGCGGACAGGGGGCTAGCAATGAGCAGTTCTTC. Translating gives CASGQGASNEQFF.

The chain links TRBV19 to TRBJ2-5, with D tentatively TRBD1 (6 bases). Germline values: CDR1 LNHDA, CDR2 SQIVND (reference sequence). V was trimmed by 4 bases and J by 4 bases, leaving 19 bases between them. The CDR3 runs to 16 residues. For the CDR3, the DNA is TGTGCCAGTAGTAAGTTAGGTGCCCGAGGGGGAGAGACCCAGTACTTC. Translation gives CASSKLGARGGETQYF.

The chain links TRBV23-1 to TRBJ1-4; D might be TRBD1 (6 bases). TRBV23-1 is identified as an open reading frame with a role that is uncertain. The V end was cut by 0 bases, the J end by 7 bases, with 12 bases between. The CDR3 length is 15 residues. The CDR3 here is CASSQSLRGVEKLFF. In nucleotides, the CDR3 is TGCGCCAGCAGTCAATCCCTCAGGGGAGTTGAAAAACTGTTTTTT.

This rearrangement joins TRBV10-1 to TRBJ1-1; D remains unclear. V lost 0 bases to trimming and J lost 4 bases, with 9 bases between them. Germline loops: CDR1 WNHNN, CDR2 SYGVQD (reference sequence). The CDR3 spans 14 residues. The CDR3 sequence is CASSESGRVTEAFF. Written as DNA, the CDR3 is TGCGCCAGCAGTGAGTCCGGGCGGGTCACTGAAGCTTTCTTT.

The J gene is TRBJ1-1, the V gene TRBV24-1; no reliable D call. This CDR3 is built from 15 residues. The V and J ends lost 7 bases and 1 base respectively, with 15 bases between them. Germline V CDR1 and CDR2: KGHDR, SFDVKD. This chain's CDR3 is CATSAPGKTNTEAFF. CDR3 DNA: TGTGCCACCAGCGCTCCGGGGAAGACGAACACTGAAGCTTTCTTT.

This chain connects TRBV6-6 to TRBJ2-7, with TRBD2 matching 10 bases. CDR3 length: 13 residues. The germline gives CDR1 MNHNY, CDR2 SVGAGI (reference sequence). V shed 8 bases, J shed 7 bases, and the junction held 8 bases outside the gene matches. The CDR3 loop reads CASDQRGGGEQYV. The DNA for the CDR3 is TGTGCCAGCGACCAGCGGGGGGGCGGGGAGCAGTACGTC.

This chain uses TRBV30 with TRBJ1-4; D gene unclear. Germline lookup yields CDR1 GTSNPN and CDR2 SVGIG (reference sequence). The V gene lost 5 bases and the J gene lost 8 bases, with 12 bases spanning the gap. CDR3 length: 12 amino acids. CDR3 region: CAWGWGNEKLFF. In DNA, the CDR3 is TGTGCCTGGGGGTGGGGAAACGAAAAACTGTTTTTT.

This chain uses TRBV29-1 with TRBJ1-5, with D tentatively TRBD1 (6 bases). The germline CDR1 and CDR2 sequences are SQVTM and ANQGSEA. The CDR3 runs to 14 residues. With 7 bases removed from V and 3 bases from J, the gap between germline ends came to 16 bases. The CDR3 region is CSAVATGLNQPQHF. The DNA for the CDR3 is TGCAGCGCCGTAGCTACAGGGCTCAATCAGCCCCAGCATTTT.

V is TRBV6-5 and J is TRBJ1-2, with unresolved D. The CDR3 is 15 residues long. Per the germline V gene, CDR1 is MNHEY and CDR2 is SVGAGI. V lost 6 bases, J lost 7 bases, and 21 bases lay in between. CDR3 protein: CASSGRGLGLGGYTF. CDR3 in DNA: TGTGCCAGCAGCGGACGAGGGCTGGGCCTGGGTGGCTACACCTTC.

J is TRBJ1-5 and V is TRBV25-1; D uncertain. V lost 2 bases to trimming and J lost 3 bases, with 8 bases between them. The germline V gene encodes CDR1 MGHDK and CDR2 SYGVNS. The CDR3 is 14 amino acids. CDR3 amino acids: CASSERGYNQPQHF. The CDR3 region has the DNA TGTGCCAGCAGTGAACGGGGTTACAATCAGCCCCAGCATTTT.

The chain links TRBV6-5 to TRBJ1-5, with 9 positions matching TRBD1. Trimming took 4 bases from V and 3 from J; bases not matched to a gene: 1. The length of the CDR3 is 14 residues. Germline V gives CDR1 MNHEY, CDR2 SVGAGI. The CDR3 nucleotides read TGTGCCAGCAGTTGGGACAGGGTCAATCAGCCCCAGCATTTT. Residues: CASSWDRVNQPQHF.

The rearrangement uses TRBV15 and TRBJ1-2; D possibly corresponds to TRBD1 (5 bases). Germline V gene lookup returns CDR1 LNHNV and CDR2 YYDKDF (reference sequence). V was shortened by 5 bases and J by 6 bases, with 13 bases between the two germline ends. This CDR3 is 13 amino acids long. In DNA, the CDR3 is TGTGCCACCAGCGGGGCGGAGGGGCATGGCTACACCTTC. As protein: CATSGAEGHGYTF.

This clone was seen more than once but under ten times. The rearrangement links TRBV7-3 to TRBJ1-1; D might be TRBD1 (6 bases). From germline, CDR1 is SGHTA and CDR2 FQGTGA. Trimming shortened V by 5 bases and J by 7 bases, and 17 bases separated the two germline ends. The length of the CDR3 is 14 residues. CDR3 coding DNA: TGTGCCAGCAGCCTAGGACAGCCCCCATATGAAGCTTTCTTT. Translated, it gives CASSLGQPPYEAFF.

This chain connects TRBV5-1 to TRBJ1-1; D is undetermined. Per germline, CDR1 SGHRS and CDR2 YFSETQ. The CDR3 is made up of 15 amino acids. Trimming stripped 0 bases from V and 0 bases from J, with 9 bases between. The CDR3 loop is CASSLAGAMNTEAFF. The CDR3 DNA sequence: TGCGCCAGCAGCTTGGCAGGAGCTATGAACACTGAAGCTTTCTTT.

The genes are TRBV5-1 and TRBJ2-5, with 8 bases fitting TRBD2. V dropped 2 bases and J dropped 4; count of bases not matched to a gene: 7. Germline V gene lookup returns CDR1 SGHRS and CDR2 YFSETQ. CDR3 length: 15 residues. The CDR3 bases are TGCGCCAGCAGCTTTGGGGCGGGGGGTCGAGAGACCCAGTACTTC. It specifies CASSFGAGGRETQYF.

The gene calls are TRBV11-2 and TRBJ2-1; 12 bases align to TRBD2. This CDR3 spans 16 amino acids. From germline, CDR1 is SGHAT and CDR2 FQNNGV. After removal of 2 bases from V and 6 bases from J, the junction contained 5 bases not matched to a gene. CDR3 sequence (DNA): TGTGCCAGCAGCTTACCGGGACTAGCGGGCACCAATGAGCAGTTCTTC. The encoded protein is CASSLPGLAGTNEQFF.

The chain joins TRBV7-2 to TRBJ2-7; D ambiguous. Between the trimmed V and J ends, which lost 5 bases and 7 bases, there was a span of 15 bases. The CDR3 covers 13 residues. CDR1 and CDR2 (germline): SGHTA, FQGNSA. As DNA, the CDR3 is TGTGCCAGCAGCCCCAGACCCTCCCTGGAGCAGTACGTC. Its protein product is CASSPRPSLEQYV.

The sample holds a few counts of this clone. This sequence joins TRBV7-9 and TRBJ2-3; 11 bases are a match to TRBD2. V gave up 7 bases and J gave up 6 bases; unmatched junction bases: 9. The germline V gene has CDR1 SEHNR and CDR2 FQNEAQ (reference sequence). CDR3 length equals 15 residues. CDR3 loop: CASTLALAGADTQYF. CDR3 nucleotide sequence: TGTGCCAGCACTCTGGCACTAGCGGGGGCGGATACGCAGTATTTT.

Worth noting for this clone: The identical CDR3 is also encoded by other nucleotide sequences in the sample. V and J are TRBV18 and TRBJ1-1; D remains unclear. This CDR3 has 13 residues. V lost 3 bases and J 0 bases, leaving 5 bases between the germline ends. Germline CDR1 is KGHSH and CDR2 is LQKENI. CDR3 sequence reads: CASSPSLNTEAFF. Here the CDR3 DNA reads TGTGCCAGCTCACCTAGCCTGAACACTGAAGCTTTCTTT.

This chain uses TRBV24-1 with TRBJ2-3, with 7 bases that match TRBD2. The V gene's germline CDR1 is KGHDR and CDR2 SFDVKD. This CDR3 spans 18 amino acids. Trimming took 4 bases from V and 3 from J; bases not matched to a gene: 15. The CDR3 protein is CATSDFNRGGEGTDTQYF. CDR3 sequence (DNA): TGTGCCACCAGTGACTTTAACCGTGGGGGGGAGGGGACAGATACGCAGTATTTT.

V and J are TRBV23-1 and TRBJ1-5, with D possibly TRBD1 on 5 matching bases. TRBV23-1 is placed among ORFs of uncertain function. This CDR3 spans 15 amino acids. V was clipped by 7 bases and J by 3 bases, with 16 bases between them. Written as DNA, the CDR3 is TGCGCCAGCACTCTTTTCCCAGGGAACAATCAGCCCCAGCATTTT. This sequence encodes CASTLFPGNNQPQHF.

The rearrangement joins TRBV27 to TRBJ2-6; D possibly uses TRBD1 or TRBD2 (5 bases each). Trimming shortened V by 0 bases and J by 0 bases, and 15 bases separated the two germline ends. This CDR3 region has 19 residues. Germline V gene lookup returns CDR1 MNHEY and CDR2 SMNVEV (reference sequence). CDR3 DNA sequence: TGTGCCAGCAGTTTATCGACAACAGGCCGGGGCTCTGGGGCCAACGTCCTGACTTTC. This translates into CASSLSTTGRGSGANVLTF.